This T cell receptor (beta chain) was profiled in a study of metastatic and nonmetastatic thyroid tumors. Overall study: Repertoire comparison spanned blood and tumor or nodule tissue of malignant and benign thyroid patients.

The CDR3 length is 13 residues. Germline V gene lookup returns CDR1 DFQATT and CDR2 SNEGSKA (reference sequence). Losses at the gene ends were 7 bases for V and 5 bases for J; bases not matched to a gene: 5. All patients were treatment-naive before thyroid surgery. Findings and limits, study-wide: Reports indicated that malignant thyroid tumors showed significantly higher TCR beta diversity than benign nodules did, in blood and tumor.

MiXCR reprocessed the PCR reads for TCRdb. The table shows under 20,000 clones, with 34% occurring only once. A word on this clone: What it binds is not known.

Sequenced sample: tumor tissue. This TCR was sampled from a female donor with papillary thyroid cancer or a benign thyroid nodule (not recorded which). Some clones in this sample may be carry-over from other donors' samples. The gene calls are TRBV20-1 and TRBJ1-4; 9 bases line up with TRBD1. DNA of the CDR3: TGCAGTGTTACGACAGGGGGAAATGAAAAACTGTTTTTT. It is translated as CSVTTGGNEKLFF.